This T cell receptor delta chain was documented in a study of gamma-delta T cells after stem cell transplantation. Germline V gene lookup returns CDR1 GEAIGNYY and CDR2 EKD. This CDR3 has 14 amino acids. Note on this clone: A far larger clone is one nucleotide away, so this likely arose from a read error.

TCRdb reapplied CATT to the RT-PCR reads. Among fewer than 1,300 delta-chain clones listed, 0.95% to 1.5% were seen once. This TCR was sampled from a human donor. It is not recorded whose cells these are; they may come from a transplant donor. Sequences were obtained from gamma-delta T cells. The rearrangement joins TRDV2 to TRDJ1; no reliable D call. CDR3 coding DNA: TGTGCCCGTGACACCGTTATGGCGACCGATAAACTCATCTTT. It codes for CARDTVMATDKLIF.